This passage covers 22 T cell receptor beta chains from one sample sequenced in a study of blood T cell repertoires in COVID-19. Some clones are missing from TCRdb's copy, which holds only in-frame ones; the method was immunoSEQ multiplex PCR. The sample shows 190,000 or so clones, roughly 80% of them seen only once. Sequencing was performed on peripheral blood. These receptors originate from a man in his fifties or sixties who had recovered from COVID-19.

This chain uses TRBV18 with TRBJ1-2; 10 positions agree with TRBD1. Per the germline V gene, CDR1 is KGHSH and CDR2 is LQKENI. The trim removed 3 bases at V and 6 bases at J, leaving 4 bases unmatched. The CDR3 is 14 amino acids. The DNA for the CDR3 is TGTGCCAGCTCACCGGGACAGGGGCAGGATGGCTACACCTTC. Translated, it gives CASSPGQGQDGYTF.

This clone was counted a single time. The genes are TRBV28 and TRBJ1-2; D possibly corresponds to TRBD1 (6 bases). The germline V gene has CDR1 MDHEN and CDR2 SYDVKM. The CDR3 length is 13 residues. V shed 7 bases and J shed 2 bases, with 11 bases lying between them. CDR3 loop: CASTLDRNYGYTF. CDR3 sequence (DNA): TGTGCCAGCACCCTGGACAGAAACTATGGCTACACCTTC.

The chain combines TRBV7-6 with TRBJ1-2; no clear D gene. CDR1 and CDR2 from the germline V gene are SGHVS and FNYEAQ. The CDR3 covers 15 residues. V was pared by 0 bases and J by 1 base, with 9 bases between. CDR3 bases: TGTGCCAGCAGCTTAGCCGGTGATATTAACTATGGCTACACCTTC. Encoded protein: CASSLAGDINYGYTF.

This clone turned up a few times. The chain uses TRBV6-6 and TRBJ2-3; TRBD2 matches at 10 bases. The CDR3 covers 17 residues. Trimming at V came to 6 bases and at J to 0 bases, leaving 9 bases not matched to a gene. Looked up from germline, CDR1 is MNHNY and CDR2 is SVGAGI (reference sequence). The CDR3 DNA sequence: TGTGCCAGCAGCCGATCAAAGCGGGGGGGGAGCACAGATACGCAGTATTTT. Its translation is CASSRSKRGGSTDTQYF.

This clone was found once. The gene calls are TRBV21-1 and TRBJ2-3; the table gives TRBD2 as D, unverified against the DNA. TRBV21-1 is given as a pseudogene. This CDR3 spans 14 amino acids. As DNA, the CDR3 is TGTGCCAGCAGCCTGACTAGCGGCACAGATACGCAGTATTTT. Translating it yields CASSLTSGTDTQYF.

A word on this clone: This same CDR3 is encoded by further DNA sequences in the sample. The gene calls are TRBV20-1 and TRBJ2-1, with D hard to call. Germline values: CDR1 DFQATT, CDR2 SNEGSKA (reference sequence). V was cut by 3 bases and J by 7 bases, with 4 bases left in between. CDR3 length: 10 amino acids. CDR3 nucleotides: TGCAGTGCTAGGCGGAATGAGCAGTTCTTC. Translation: CSARRNEQFF.

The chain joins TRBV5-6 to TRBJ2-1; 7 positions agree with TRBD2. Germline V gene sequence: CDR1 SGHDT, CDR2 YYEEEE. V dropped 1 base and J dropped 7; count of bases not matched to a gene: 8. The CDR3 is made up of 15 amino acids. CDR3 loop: CASSLRPGGGNEQFF. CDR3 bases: TGTGCCAGCAGCTTGCGGCCGGGGGGAGGGAATGAGCAGTTCTTC. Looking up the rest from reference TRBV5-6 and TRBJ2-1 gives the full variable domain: DAGVTQSPTHLIKTRGQQVTLRCSPKSGHDTVSWYQQALGQGPQFIFQYYEEEERQRGNFPDRFSGHQFPNYSSELNVNALLLGDSALYLCASSLRPGGGNEQFFGPGTRLTVL.

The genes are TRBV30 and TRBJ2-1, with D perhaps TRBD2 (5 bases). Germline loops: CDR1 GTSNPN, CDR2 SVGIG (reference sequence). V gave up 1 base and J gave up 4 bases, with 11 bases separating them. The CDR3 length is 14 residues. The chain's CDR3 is CAWSAAAQYNEQFF. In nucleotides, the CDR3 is TGTGCCTGGAGTGCAGCGGCCCAGTACAATGAGCAGTTCTTC.

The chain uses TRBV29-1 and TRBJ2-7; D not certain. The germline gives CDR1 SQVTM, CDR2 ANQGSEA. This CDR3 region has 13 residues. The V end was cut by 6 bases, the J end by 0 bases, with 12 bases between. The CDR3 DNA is TGCAGCGTCGTGTCGCGGAGCTCCTACGAGCAGTACTTC. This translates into CSVVSRSSYEQYF.

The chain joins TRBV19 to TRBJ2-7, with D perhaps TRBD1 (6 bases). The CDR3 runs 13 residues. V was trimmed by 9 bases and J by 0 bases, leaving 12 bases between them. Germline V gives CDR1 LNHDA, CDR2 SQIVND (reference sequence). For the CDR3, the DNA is TGTGCCAGCGCCTCGGACAGCTCCTACGAGCAGTACTTC. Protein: CASASDSSYEQYF. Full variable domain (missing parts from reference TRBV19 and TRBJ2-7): DGGITQSPKYLFRKEGQNVTLSCEQNLNHDAMYWYRQDPGQGLRLIYYSQIVNDFQKGDIAEGYSVSREKKESFPLTVTSAQKNPTAFYLCASASDSSYEQYFGPGTRLTVT.

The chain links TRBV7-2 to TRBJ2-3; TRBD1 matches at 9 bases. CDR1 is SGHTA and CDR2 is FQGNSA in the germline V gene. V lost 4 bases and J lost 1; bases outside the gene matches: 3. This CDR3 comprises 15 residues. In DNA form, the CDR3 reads TGTGCCAGCAGCTACGGGACAGGGCGCACAGATACGCAGTATTTT. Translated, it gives CASSYGTGRTDTQYF.

CDR3 DNA: TGTGCCAGCAGCTTAAGGACAGGGTCTAGCTATGGCTACACCTTC. This translates into CASSLRTGSSYGYTF. V is TRBV5-4 and J is TRBJ1-2, with 8 bases matching TRBD1. V trimming: 2 bases; J trimming: 4 bases; junction bases outside the gene matches: 7. CDR1 is SGHNT, CDR2 YYREEE, per germline (reference sequence). This CDR3 has 15 residues.

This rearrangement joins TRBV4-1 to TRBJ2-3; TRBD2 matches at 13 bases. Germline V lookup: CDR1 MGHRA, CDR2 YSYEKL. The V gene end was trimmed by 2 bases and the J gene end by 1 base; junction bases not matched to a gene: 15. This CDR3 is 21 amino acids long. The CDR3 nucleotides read TGCGCCAGCAGCCAACTGGGACTAGCGGGGTATACCCGACTTCGCACAGATACGCAGTATTTT. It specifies CASSQLGLAGYTRLRTDTQYF.

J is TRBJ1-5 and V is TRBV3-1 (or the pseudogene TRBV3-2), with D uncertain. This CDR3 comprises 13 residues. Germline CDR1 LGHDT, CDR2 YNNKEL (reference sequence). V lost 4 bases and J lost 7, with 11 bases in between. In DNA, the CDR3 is TGTGCCAGCAGCCTTTCTTTAGCACAGCCCCAGCATTTT. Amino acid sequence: CASSLSLAQPQHF.

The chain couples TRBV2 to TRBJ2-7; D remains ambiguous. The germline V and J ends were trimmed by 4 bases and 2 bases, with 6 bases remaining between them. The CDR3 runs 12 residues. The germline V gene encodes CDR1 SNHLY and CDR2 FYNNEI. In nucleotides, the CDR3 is TGTGCCAGCAGTGCAGAAACCTACGAGCAGTACTTC. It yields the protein CASSAETYEQYF. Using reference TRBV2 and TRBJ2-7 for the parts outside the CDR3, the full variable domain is EPEVTQTPSHQVTQMGQEVILRCVPISNHLYFYWYRQILGQKVEFLVSFYNNEISEKSEIFDDQFSVERPDGSNFTLKIRSTKLEDSAMYFCASSAETYEQYFGPGTRLTVT.

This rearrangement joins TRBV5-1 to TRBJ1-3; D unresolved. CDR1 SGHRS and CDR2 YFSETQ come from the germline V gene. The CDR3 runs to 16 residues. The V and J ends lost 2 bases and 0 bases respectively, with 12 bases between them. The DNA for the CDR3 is TGCGCCAGCAGCTTTACTGGTGATCCCTCTGGAAACACCATATATTTT. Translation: CASSFTGDPSGNTIYF.

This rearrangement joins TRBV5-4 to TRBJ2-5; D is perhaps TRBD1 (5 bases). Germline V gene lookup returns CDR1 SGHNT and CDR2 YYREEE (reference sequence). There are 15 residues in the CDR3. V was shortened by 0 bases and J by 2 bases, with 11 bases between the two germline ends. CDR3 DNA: TGTGCCAGCAGCTTGGCCTCGACAGTACAAGAGACCCAGTACTTC. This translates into CASSLASTVQETQYF. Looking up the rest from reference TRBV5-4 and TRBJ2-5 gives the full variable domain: ETGVTQSPTHLIKTRGQQVTLRCSSQSGHNTVSWYQQALGQGPQFIFQYYREEENGRGNFPPRFSGLQFPNYSSELNVNALELDDSALYLCASSLASTVQETQYFGPGTRLLVL.

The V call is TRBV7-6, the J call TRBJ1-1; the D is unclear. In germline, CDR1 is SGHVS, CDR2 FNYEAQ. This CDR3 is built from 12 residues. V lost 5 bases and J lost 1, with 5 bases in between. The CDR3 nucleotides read TGTGCCAGCAGCCCGTGGAACACTGAAGCTTTCTTT. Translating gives CASSPWNTEAFF.

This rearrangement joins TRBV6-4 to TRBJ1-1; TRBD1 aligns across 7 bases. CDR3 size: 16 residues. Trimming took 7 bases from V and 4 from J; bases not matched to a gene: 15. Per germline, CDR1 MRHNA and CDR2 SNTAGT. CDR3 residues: CASTPNDRASGTEAFF. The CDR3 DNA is TGTGCCAGCACCCCCAACGACAGGGCTTCGGGCACTGAAGCTTTCTTT.

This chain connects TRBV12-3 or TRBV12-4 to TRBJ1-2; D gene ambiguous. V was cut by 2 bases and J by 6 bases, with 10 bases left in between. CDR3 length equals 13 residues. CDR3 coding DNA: TGTGCCAGCAGTTTATATATGGAGGATGGCTACACCTTC. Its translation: CASSLYMEDGYTF.

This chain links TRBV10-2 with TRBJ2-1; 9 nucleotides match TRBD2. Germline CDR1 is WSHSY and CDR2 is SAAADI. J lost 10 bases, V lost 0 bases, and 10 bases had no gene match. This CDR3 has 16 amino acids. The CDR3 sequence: CASSESLPAGGREQFF. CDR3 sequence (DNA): TGCGCCAGCAGTGAGTCGCTCCCAGCGGGAGGTCGGGAGCAGTTCTTC.

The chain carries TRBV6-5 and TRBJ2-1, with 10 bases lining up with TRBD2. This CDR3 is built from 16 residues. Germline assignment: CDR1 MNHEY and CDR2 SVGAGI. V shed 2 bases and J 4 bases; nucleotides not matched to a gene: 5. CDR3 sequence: CASSYGTSDRYNEQFF. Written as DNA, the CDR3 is TGTGCCAGCAGTTACGGGACTAGCGATAGGTACAATGAGCAGTTCTTC.